This T cell receptor (beta chain) was retrieved from a study of neurological immune-mediated disorders. This clonotype was detected ten times or more. The V gene's germline CDR1 is SGHTA and CDR2 FQGNSA. This CDR3 is built from 16 residues. The trim removed 5 bases at V and 1 base at J, leaving 6 bases unmatched. MiXCR, applied by TCRdb to the 5' RACE reads, yields one record per CDR3 protein. Here the sample spans approximately 48,000 distinct CDR3 sequences, 9% to 12% being singletons. Specimen: PBMCs. The receptor comes from a man in his 70s with HTLV-1-associated myelopathy (HAM/TSP). The rearrangement uses TRBV7-2 and TRBJ1-5; 9 bases align to TRBD1. This chain's CDR3 is CASSRFGQGSNQPQHF. In DNA form, the CDR3 reads TGTGCCAGCAGCCGATTTGGACAGGGGAGCAATCAGCCCCAGCATTTT.